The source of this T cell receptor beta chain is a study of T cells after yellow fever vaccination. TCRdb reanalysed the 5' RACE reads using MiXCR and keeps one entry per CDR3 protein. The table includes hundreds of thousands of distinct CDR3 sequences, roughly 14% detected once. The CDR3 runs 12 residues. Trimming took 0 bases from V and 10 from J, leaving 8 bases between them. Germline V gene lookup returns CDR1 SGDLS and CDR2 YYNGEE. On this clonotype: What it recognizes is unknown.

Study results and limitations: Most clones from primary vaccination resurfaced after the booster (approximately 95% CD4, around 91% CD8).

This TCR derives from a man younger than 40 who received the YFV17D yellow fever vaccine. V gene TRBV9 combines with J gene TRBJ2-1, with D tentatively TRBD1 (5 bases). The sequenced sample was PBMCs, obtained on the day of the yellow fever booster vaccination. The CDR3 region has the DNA TGTGCCAGCAGCGTAGTGCAGGGCGAGCAGTTCTTC. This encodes CASSVVQGEQFF. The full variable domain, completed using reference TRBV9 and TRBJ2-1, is DSGVTQTPKHLITATGQRVTLRCSPRSGDLSVYWYQQSLDQGLQFLIQYYNGEERAKGNILERFSAQQFPDLHSELNLSSLELGDSALYFCASSVVQGEQFFGPGTRLTVL.